This T cell receptor beta chain was sequenced during a study of shared clonotypes between healthy human individuals. Clones were read by immunoSEQ multiplex PCR, and TCRdb kept only the in-frame ones, dropping some. The data contain 550,000 to 600,000 clones, roughly 98% of them seen just once; the ten biggest clones take up approximately 0.3%. The germline V gene encodes CDR1 SGDLS and CDR2 YYNGEE. Trimming took off 4 bases at V and 4 bases at J, with 11 bases between the two ends. CDR3 length: 13 residues. Terminally differentiated effector memory CD45RA+ cells were excluded from the naive CD8 cells, which were CD45RO-negative and positively selected for CCR7. Regarding this clone: Other DNA sequences from this sample encode an identical CDR3 as well.

This TCR derives from a man aged 25 to 40 in good health. The chain joins TRBV9 to TRBJ1-1, with TRBD1 as a possible D gene (6 bases). Sequenced material: naive CD8+ T cells sorted from blood. CDR3 DNA: TGTGCCAGCAGCCCAGGGGTTGGCACTGAAGCTTTCTTT. It yields the protein CASSPGVGTEAFF.